A selection of T cell receptor beta chains follows, all from one sample in a study of T cell changes during pregnancy in multiple sclerosis. Measured with immunoSEQ multiplex PCR; TCRdb has only the in-frame clones, and not every one. The sample has tens of thousands of clones, roughly 90% seen once. The source was peripheral blood, collected in the first trimester of pregnancy. All receptors come from a female donor with multiple sclerosis, enrolled in a pregnancy study. Both conserved end residues are part of each CDR3. D genes are given only for firm matches. Clone sizes are given selectively: once, few, many, or a class where the clone is expanded.

D	V	size	J	DNA	CDR3
.	TRBV9	.	TRBJ2-5	TGTGCCAGCAGCGTAGAGGACTATCCCCAAGAGACCCAGTACTTC	CASSVEDYPQETQYF
TRBD2	TRBV9	.	TRBJ2-5	TGTGCCAGCAGCATCTTAGCGGGAAGGGGAGAGACCCAGTACTTC	CASSILAGRGETQYF
TRBD2	TRBV18	once	TRBJ2-1	TGTGCCAGCTCACCACCGTCGGGAGGGTGGGATGAGCAGTTCTTC	CASSPPSGGWDEQFF
.	TRBV7-2	.	TRBJ2-5	TGTGCCAGCAGCTCCTCCGGGACACAAGAGACCCAGTACTTC	CASSSSGTQETQYF
TRBD1	TRBV2	.	TRBJ1-2	TGTGCCAGCAGTCCCGGGACAGGGCGCTATGGCTACACCTTC	CASSPGTGRYGYTF
.	TRBV4-1	.	TRBJ1-1	TGCGCCAGCCGGGGGGTTACCATGAACACTGAAGCTTTCTTT	CASRGVTMNTEAFF
.	TRBV10-2	.	TRBJ2-7	TGCGCCAGCAGTCTCTTGAACGAGGACGAGCAGTACTTC	CASSLLNEDEQYF
.	TRBV10-3	.	TRBJ1-1	TGTGCCATCAGTGAGGGAGACAGGTTGAACACTGAAGCTTTCTTT	CAISEGDRLNTEAFF
.	TRBV5-1	.	TRBJ1-2	TGCGCCAGCAGCTTGCAGCGGGGCGGCTATGGCTACACCTTC	CASSLQRGGYGYTF
TRBD2	TRBV27	.	TRBJ2-7	TGTGCCAGCAGGCGGGAGGGCTGGTACGAGCAGTACTTC	CASRREGWYEQYF
TRBD1	TRBV5-6	.	TRBJ1-5	TGTGCCAGCAGCCTTAGGACAGGGAGCAGCAATCAGCCCCAGCATTTT	CASSLRTGSSNQPQHF
TRBD2	TRBV10-3	.	TRBJ2-3	TGTGCCATCACTCCGGGACTAGCGGGAGAAACAGATACGCAGTATTTT	CAITPGLAGETDTQYF
TRBD1	TRBV30	.	TRBJ1-2	TGTGCCTGGAGTAAGGGACAGGGGCCTGCTAACTATGGCTACACCTTC	CAWSKGQGPANYGYTF
.	TRBV7-2	.	TRBJ2-7	TGTGCCAGCAGCGGTGAAACTAGGAACTACGAGCAGTACTTC	CASSGETRNYEQYF
.	TRBV5-8	.	TRBJ1-2	TGTGCCAGCAGCGGGGGGGGAACAAGGAGCGGGATTGATGGCTACACCTTC	CASSGGGTRSGIDGYTF
.	TRBV6-5	.	TRBJ1-4	TGTGCCAGCAGTTACGGGCCAGGGCGTAATGAAAAACTGTTTTTT	CASSYGPGRNEKLFF
.	TRBV11-2	.	TRBJ2-7	TGTGCCAGCAGCTTAGGCCAGGAAGGCGAGCAGTACTTC	CASSLGQEGEQYF
.	TRBV10-3	.	TRBJ1-2	TGTGCCATCAGTGGAAGAGCGCCCTATGGCTACACCTTC	CAISGRAPYGYTF
TRBD2	TRBV30	.	TRBJ2-7	TGTGCCTGGAGTGACCCCGGGGGGGCCTACGAGCAGTACTTC	CAWSDPGGAYEQYF
TRBD2	TRBV4-1	.	TRBJ2-3	TGCGCCAGCAGCCAAGTGAGCGGGAGGGCCGGAGATACGCAGTATTTT	CASSQVSGRAGDTQYF
.	TRBV19	.	TRBJ2-5	TGTGCCAGTAGTATAGGGAGACAGTACAAAGAGACCCAGTACTTC	CASSIGRQYKETQYF
.	TRBV28	.	TRBJ1-4	TGTGCCAGCAGCCGGGGAGGGGATGAAAAACTGTTTTTT	CASSRGGDEKLFF
TRBD1	TRBV5-1	.	TRBJ2-1	TGCGCCAGCAGCTTGGGTACCCGGACAGGAGTCAATGAGCAGTTCTTC	CASSLGTRTGVNEQFF
.	TRBV7-5	.	TRBJ2-7	TGTGTCAGAAGCTTACCGCGTGGGACTAGCCGGTACGAGCAGTACTTC	CVRSLPRGTSRYEQYF
.	TRBV7-3	.	TRBJ2-6	TGTGCCAGCAGCTTAACGGGGACTGTCTCTGGGGCCAACGTCCTGACTTTC	CASSLTGTVSGANVLTF
.	TRBV6-6	.	TRBJ2-1	TGTGCCAGCACCCCCCCGGGGAGCAGTCTGAATGAGCAGTTCTTC	CASTPPGSSLNEQFF
TRBD2	TRBV5-1	few	TRBJ2-1	TGCGCCAGCAGCCAGACTCCTAGCGGGTTGCGCTACAATGAGCAGTTCTTC	CASSQTPSGLRYNEQFF
.	TRBV6-6	many	TRBJ2-3	TGTGCCAGCAGATTGGGGAGCTTAAGCACAGATACGCAGTATTTT	CASRLGSLSTDTQYF
TRBD1	TRBV7-9	few	TRBJ1-1	TGTGCCAGCAGCTTAGTGGCCGGGACAGGGATTGAAGCTTTCTTT	CASSLVAGTGIEAFF
.	TRBV21-1	once	TRBJ2-1	TGTGCCAGCAGCAAAAGCCCGACAGGGGCGGATGAGCAGTTCTTC	CASSKSPTGADEQFF
.	TRBV29-1	.	TRBJ2-1	TGCAGTTCACTCTCCGGGACTGGGAGCTACAATGAGCAGTTCTTC	CSSLSGTGSYNEQFF
TRBD1	TRBV2	.	TRBJ1-1	TGTGCCAGCAGCCTCCGGGACAGTCGTTTGGCTGAAGCTTTCTTT	CASSLRDSRLAEAFF
TRBD2	TRBV7-2	.	TRBJ2-1	TGTGCCAGCAGCTTAGGCGGGAGTGGAGGAAATGAGCAGTTCTTC	CASSLGGSGGNEQFF
.	TRBV15	.	TRBJ1-5	TGTGCCACCAGCAGGAAACAGGGAGGGACCAATCAGCCCCAGCATTTT	CATSRKQGGTNQPQHF
.	TRBV10-3	many	TRBJ1-5	TGTGCCATCAGCATGGAGGGTCGAAGCAATCAGCCCCAGCATTTT	CAISMEGRSNQPQHF
TRBD1	TRBV4-1	.	TRBJ2-6	TGCGCCAGCAGCCCCGGGACAGGGGGCGCCGGGGCCAACGTCCTGACTTTC	CASSPGTGGAGANVLTF
.	TRBV5-1	.	TRBJ1-1	TGCGCCAGCAGCTTGGCCATTGGAGGGACTGAAGCTTTCTTT	CASSLAIGGTEAFF
.	TRBV7-9	.	TRBJ2-5	TGTGCCAGCAGCTTTGCGAGGGAGCAAGAGACCCAGTACTTC	CASSFAREQETQYF
.	TRBV18	few	TRBJ1-1	TGTGCCAGCTCACTCTCCACTGAAGCTTTCTTT	CASSLSTEAFF
.	TRBV5-1	.	TRBJ2-2	TGCGCCAGCAGCTTGGACAGGGTAGGCGGGGAGCTGTTTTTT	CASSLDRVGGELFF
.	TRBV2	.	TRBJ2-1	TGTGCCAGCAGTGACCGTGCGGCATTACCCTACAATGAGCAGTTCTTC	CASSDRAALPYNEQFF
TRBD1	TRBV7-6	.	TRBJ2-3	TGTGCCAGCAGACCCGGGACAGGGGGGCACACAGATACGCAGTATTTT	CASRPGTGGHTDTQYF
TRBD2	TRBV11-2	.	TRBJ2-1	TGTGCCAGCAGCTCCGCGGGAGGGCCCCTCGATGAGCAGTTCTTC	CASSSAGGPLDEQFF
TRBD1	TRBV28	.	TRBJ1-5	TGTGCCAGCAGCTACCACAGGGGGGGGAACAATCAGCCCCAGCATTTT	CASSYHRGGNNQPQHF
.	TRBV6-1	.	TRBJ1-5	TGTGCCAGCTCCGACGGGGGGGCGAGCAATCAGCCCCAGCATTTT	CASSDGGASNQPQHF
.	TRBV6-1	.	TRBJ1-5	TGTGCCACCAACGACAGGCTTAATCAGCCCCAGCATTTT	CATNDRLNQPQHF
.	TRBV28	.	TRBJ1-1	TGTGCCAGCAGTTCCCCACCAGTAAACACTGAAGCTTTCTTT	CASSSPPVNTEAFF
TRBD1	TRBV5-1	.	TRBJ2-7	TGCGCCAGCAGCTCGGACAGGGGGCGCCTCGAGCAGTACTTC	CASSSDRGRLEQYF
TRBD1	TRBV29-1	.	TRBJ2-1	TGCAGCGTTGAAGATCGGACAGGGGTTACTTTTTACAATGAGCAGTTCTTC	CSVEDRTGVTFYNEQFF
.	TRBV29-1	.	TRBJ2-5	TGCAGCGTTCGGGGGTCGTACCAAGAGACCCAGTACTTC	CSVRGSYQETQYF
.	TRBV5-6	.	TRBJ1-5	TGTGCCAGCAGCTTGGCGTGGGGGGACTCGCCCCAGCATTTT	CASSLAWGDSPQHF